This T cell receptor (beta chain) appears in the sequencing data of a study of early stage breast cancer tumors. Study information: About eight ER+/PR+/HER2- tumors were invasive ductal; a few were invasive lobular. Findings and limits, study-wide: Most shared enriched TCRB sequences were commonly generated ones.

This clone was counted a few times. Its antigen is not identified. Blood replicates held 0.5 ug DNA, tumor or normal breast about 1.5 ug, two each. The repertoire was sequenced with immunoSEQ multiplex PCR; TCRdb's copy has only in-frame clones and lacks some. The sample gives around 78,000 clones, approximately 79% of which show up once; approximately 3.7% is in the top ten. The receptor's source is a person between 60 and 69 years old with breast cancer. Sequenced input: blood.

As DNA, the CDR3 is TGTGCCAGCAGCCATATTGTGCTACGCTCCTACAATGAGCAGTTCTTC. Its translation is CASSHIVLRSYNEQFF. V is TRBV14 and J is TRBJ2-1; D unclear. The CDR3 is 16 amino acids. Germline V gene sequence: CDR1 SGHDN, CDR2 FVKESK. Trimming took 3 bases from V and 0 from J, leaving 12 bases between them. Drawing the rest from reference TRBV14 and TRBJ2-1, the complete variable domain is EAGVTQFPSHSVIEKGQTVTLRCDPISGHDNLYWYRRVMGKEIKFLLHFVKESKQDESGMPNNRFLAERTGGTYSTLKVQPAELEDSGVYFCASSHIVLRSYNEQFFGPGTRLTVL.